A single sample gave rise to the 16 T cell receptor beta chains below, sequenced in a study of shared clonotypes between healthy human individuals. The repertoire was sequenced with immunoSEQ multiplex PCR; TCRdb's copy has only in-frame clones and lacks some. The table includes around 510,000 clones, roughly 79% detected once. Sequencing was carried out using PBMCs. The source is a woman between 40 and 55 years old in good health. Some clones in this sample may be carry-over from other donors' samples.

The chain combines TRBV6-5 with TRBJ2-2, with D uncertain. The germline V gene has CDR1 MNHEY and CDR2 SVGAGI. V shed 3 bases and J shed 3 bases, with 14 bases lying between them. The CDR3 has 16 amino acids. In DNA, the CDR3 is TGTGCCAGCAGTTATGGTACTATATCGTACACCGGGGAGCTGTTTTTT. It yields the protein CASSYGTISYTGELFF.

V and J are TRBV29-1 and TRBJ2-5; no clear D. The germline CDR1 and CDR2 sequences are SQVTM and ANQGSEA. V was trimmed by 4 bases and J by 0 bases, leaving 15 bases between them. This CDR3 region has 15 residues. The CDR3 is CSVVGNKNYQETQYF. The CDR3 DNA reads TGCAGCGTTGTAGGGAATAAAAATTACCAAGAGACCCAGTACTTC.

The chain employs TRBV5-4 and TRBJ2-1; no firm D call. The germline CDR1 and CDR2 sequences are SGHNT and YYREEE (reference sequence). Between the trimmed V and J ends, which lost 4 bases and 0 bases, there was a span of 11 bases. This CDR3 has 15 residues. The CDR3 spells CASSLDQHSYNEQFF. CDR3 sequence (DNA): TGTGCCAGCAGCCTGGACCAACACTCCTACAATGAGCAGTTCTTC. Full variable domain (rest looked up from reference TRBV5-4 and TRBJ2-1): ETGVTQSPTHLIKTRGQQVTLRCSSQSGHNTVSWYQQALGQGPQFIFQYYREEENGRGNFPPRFSGLQFPNYSSELNVNALELDDSALYLCASSLDQHSYNEQFFGPGTRLTVL.

This clone was observed a handful of times. The chain has TRBV4-1 and TRBJ2-5; TRBD1 might be the D (6 bases). V lost 4 bases and J 5 bases, leaving 11 bases between the germline ends. The CDR3 runs 13 residues. CDR1 MGHRA and CDR2 YSYEKL come from the germline V gene. The CDR3 is CASSRQVMETQYF. The CDR3 DNA sequence: TGCGCCAGCAGCCGACAGGTTATGGAGACCCAGTACTTC.

The chain has TRBV7-2 and TRBJ1-2; TRBD1 aligns across 7 bases. Trimming took 4 bases from V and 5 from J; bases not matched to a gene: 7. The germline CDR1 and CDR2 sequences are SGHTA and FQGNSA. This CDR3 has 14 amino acids. DNA of the CDR3: TGTGCCAGCAGCTCGTCCGGGACAGCATATGGCTACACCTTC. Protein sequence: CASSSSGTAYGYTF.

J is TRBJ1-4 and V is TRBV28; D is perhaps TRBD1 (5 bases). CDR1 is MDHEN and CDR2 is SYDVKM in the germline V gene. Between the trimmed V and J ends, which lost 3 bases and 7 bases, there was a span of 9 bases. The CDR3 consists of 13 residues. Here the CDR3 DNA reads TGTGCCAGCAGTTTTTCAGGGAGTGAAAAACTGTTTTTT. It encodes CASSFSGSEKLFF.

There are a few counts of this clone. The chain uses TRBV7-9 and TRBJ2-5, with 7 bases lining up with TRBD1. J was trimmed by 10 bases and V by 5 bases; bases with no gene match: 16. Germline V gene data show CDR1 as SEHNR and CDR2 as FQNEAQ (reference sequence). The CDR3 totals 15 residues. CDR3 sequence: CASSAPGTAGLDQYF. The CDR3 DNA reads TGTGCCAGCAGCGCCCCCGGGACAGCCGGGTTGGACCAGTACTTC. Full variable domain (rest looked up from reference TRBV7-9 and TRBJ2-5): DTGVSQNPRHKITKRGQNVTFRCDPISEHNRLYWYRQTLGQGPEFLTYFQNEAQLEKSRLLSDRFSAERPKGSFSTLEIQRTEQGDSAMYLCASSAPGTAGLDQYFGPGTRLLVL.

The chain couples TRBV27 to TRBJ2-3; D possibly matches TRBD1 or TRBD2 (5 bases each). The CDR3 sequence is 14 residues long. Trimming cost V 5 bases and J 1 base, with 10 bases left between them. Germline CDR1 is MNHEY and CDR2 is SMNVEV (reference sequence). CDR3 region: CASSQLGGTDTQYF. The CDR3, as DNA: TGTGCCAGCAGTCAACTAGGGGGCACAGATACGCAGTATTTT.

The rearrangement links TRBV28 to TRBJ2-1; TRBD2 aligns across 11 bases. The junction had 4 bases not matched to a gene; V was cut back by 6 bases and J by 0 bases. CDR3 length: 16 amino acids. In germline, CDR1 is MDHEN, CDR2 SYDVKM. In DNA, the CDR3 is TGTGCCAGCAGGGATAGCGGGAGGGCCTCCTACAATGAGCAGTTCTTC. Translating gives CASRDSGRASYNEQFF.

CDR3 sequence reads: CASSGGLAHAYNEQFF. CDR3 DNA sequence: TGTGCCAGCAGTGGAGGACTAGCGCACGCCTACAATGAGCAGTTCTTC. The chain couples TRBV28 to TRBJ2-1; 9 bases fit TRBD2. Trimming took 5 bases from V and 2 from J; bases not matched to a gene: 7. The CDR3 has 16 amino acids. Germline assignment: CDR1 MDHEN and CDR2 SYDVKM. Variable domain in full (rest from reference TRBV28 and TRBJ2-1): DVKVTQSSRYLVKRTGEKVFLECVQDMDHENMFWYRQDPGLGLRLIYFSYDVKMKEKGDIPEGYSVSREKKERFSLILESASTNQTSMYLCASSGGLAHAYNEQFFGPGTRLTVL.

CDR3 residues: CASSIDPDYGYTF. The CDR3 DNA follows: TGTGCCAGTAGTATAGATCCCGACTATGGCTACACCTTC. The V call is TRBV19, the J call TRBJ1-2; the D is unclear. V lost 0 bases and J 3 bases, leaving 5 bases between the germline ends. The germline gives CDR1 LNHDA, CDR2 SQIVND (reference sequence). CDR3 size: 13 residues. Based on the CDR3 plus reference TRBV19 and TRBJ1-2, the full variable domain is DGGITQSPKYLFRKEGQNVTLSCEQNLNHDAMYWYRQDPGQGLRLIYYSQIVNDFQKGDIAEGYSVSREKKESFPLTVTSAQKNPTAFYLCASSIDPDYGYTFGSGTRLTVV.

V gene TRBV7-2 combines with J gene TRBJ1-4; D uncertain. This CDR3 contains 13 residues. The germline V gene has CDR1 SGHTA and CDR2 FQGNSA. V was clipped by 5 bases and J by 8 bases, with 12 bases between them. CDR3 nucleotides: TGTGCCAGCAGCCTGATAGAAGGGGAAAAACTGTTTTTT. This encodes CASSLIEGEKLFF.

The rearrangement uses TRBV5-1 and TRBJ2-1, with unresolved D. The germline gives CDR1 SGHRS, CDR2 YFSETQ. The CDR3 has 13 residues. The V end lost 2 bases, the J end lost 12 bases, and 15 bases lay between the germline ends. The CDR3 sequence is CASSFRGFDAQFF. As DNA, the CDR3 is TGCGCCAGCAGCTTTAGAGGATTTGACGCGCAGTTCTTC.

This clone was counted once. V gene TRBV28 combines with J gene TRBJ1-5; 11 bases match TRBD1. Germline V lookup: CDR1 MDHEN, CDR2 SYDVKM. The CDR3 runs to 14 residues. V was clipped by 5 bases and J by 5 bases; unmatched bases: 2. The CDR3 DNA sequence: TGTGCCAGCAGTCGGGACAGGGGGGATCAGCCCCAGCATTTT. Amino acid sequence: CASSRDRGDQPQHF.

The chain has TRBV29-1 and TRBJ1-5; no clear D gene. This CDR3 comprises 12 residues. V was pared by 4 bases and J by 3 bases, with 7 bases between. CDR1 and CDR2 (germline): SQVTM, ANQGSEA. The CDR3 DNA is TGCAGCGTTGGGCAAATCAATCAGCCCCAGCATTTT. Its translation is CSVGQINQPQHF. Together with reference TRBV29-1 and TRBJ1-5, the CDR3 gives the full variable domain: SAVISQKPSRDICQRGTSLTIQCQVDSQVTMMFWYRQQPGQSLTLIATANQGSEATYESGFVIDKFPISRPNLTFSTLTVSNMSPEDSSIYLCSVGQINQPQHFGDGTRLSIL.

This sequence joins TRBV30 and TRBJ1-1; 7 bases are a match to TRBD1. The CDR3 contains 14 residues. CDR1 and CDR2 (germline): GTSNPN, SVGIG (reference sequence). With V trimmed by 4 bases and J by 4 bases, 9 bases remained unmatched. The CDR3 reads CAWIRGAGGTEAFF. The CDR3 region has the DNA TGTGCCTGGATCCGGGGTGCAGGGGGCACTGAAGCTTTCTTT.